These 27 T cell receptor beta chains were sequenced from one sample in a study of neurological immune-mediated disorders. In TCRdb, the 5' RACE reads were re-called with MiXCR into one record per CDR3 protein. The data contain over 65,000 distinct CDR3 sequences, 2.5% to 3% of them singletons. Sequenced material: PBMCs. These receptors were taken from a woman aged 25 to 39 with multiple sclerosis.

The table lists this clonotype with many counts. V gene TRBV7-3 combines with J gene TRBJ1-2; D not resolved. The CDR3 runs 12 residues. The V end lost 1 base, the J end lost 12 bases, and 12 bases lay between the germline ends. Looked up from germline, CDR1 is SGHTA and CDR2 is FQGTGA. The CDR3 bases are TGTGCCAGCAGCTTAAAGATGTCTGGGGACACCTTC. This sequence encodes CASSLKMSGDTF.

This clonotype has at least ten counts. This chain joins TRBV20-1 and TRBJ2-3; D uncertain. The germline V gene has CDR1 DFQATT and CDR2 SNEGSKA (reference sequence). There are 12 residues in the CDR3. Trimming removed 5 bases at V and 2 bases at J, with 8 bases between. CDR3 sequence reads: CSALPLTDTQYF. CDR3 bases: TGCAGTGCTCTCCCACTCACAGATACGCAGTATTTT.

This clonotype was seen many times. The chain is built from TRBV15 and TRBJ2-7; tentatively, D is TRBD1 (5 bases). This CDR3 comprises 16 residues. Trimming took off 0 bases at V and 3 bases at J, with 15 bases between the two ends. Germline CDR1 is LNHNV and CDR2 is YYDKDF (reference sequence). The CDR3: CATSRDPVGQDYEQYF. In DNA, the CDR3 is TGTGCCACCAGCAGAGATCCGGTGGGGCAGGACTACGAGCAGTACTTC.

In its sample, this clonotype was seen a few times. The chain couples TRBV5-1 to TRBJ1-1; D call uncertain. The CDR3 totals 14 residues. V lost 0 bases to trimming and J lost 1 base, with 7 bases between them. Germline V gene lookup returns CDR1 SGHRS and CDR2 YFSETQ. The CDR3 bases are TGCGCCAGCAGCTTGGCCAAGGGGAACACTGAAGCTTTCTTT. As protein: CASSLAKGNTEAFF.

This clonotype was counted ten times or more. This sequence joins TRBV20-1 and TRBJ2-1, with D uncertain. Per the germline V gene, CDR1 is DFQATT and CDR2 is SNEGSKA (reference sequence). Trimming stripped 0 bases from V and 8 bases from J, with 17 bases between. The CDR3 has 15 residues. The CDR3 DNA reads TGCAGTGCTAGAGATACTATCGACCTTATCGATGAGCAGTTCTTC. This gives the protein CSARDTIDLIDEQFF.

This clonotype has ten or more counts. The chain uses TRBV6-2 or TRBV6-3 and TRBJ2-7; 7 nucleotides agree with TRBD1. The CDR3 sequence is 13 residues long. After removal of 7 bases from V and 2 bases from J, the junction contained 5 bases not matched to a gene. The germline gives CDR1 MNHEY, CDR2 SVGEGT. CDR3 in amino acids: CASTPGQPYEQYF. CDR3 nucleotides: TGTGCCAGCACTCCGGGACAGCCCTACGAGCAGTACTTC.

This clonotype came up many times. The chain recombines TRBV5-1 with TRBJ1-1; D remains unclear. V was cut by 0 bases and J by 1 base, with 10 bases left in between. The CDR3 extends over 15 amino acids. CDR1 and CDR2 (germline): SGHRS, YFSETQ. CDR3 DNA: TGCGCCAGCAGCTTGGCGGCAGGATCGAACACTGAAGCTTTCTTT. It is translated as CASSLAAGSNTEAFF. The whole variable domain, remainder taken from reference TRBV5-1 and TRBJ1-1, is KAGVTQTPRYLIKTRGQQVTLSCSPISGHRSVSWYQQTPGQGLQFLFEYFSETQRNKGNFPGRFSGRQFSNSRSEMNVSTLELGDSALYLCASSLAAGSNTEAFFGQGTRLTVV.

The chain employs TRBV7-8 and TRBJ2-1; 10 nucleotides agree with TRBD2. Per germline, CDR1 SGHVS and CDR2 FQNEAQ. This CDR3 is built from 16 residues. J was trimmed by 8 bases and V by 5 bases; bases with no gene match: 12. This CDR3 is CASSETSGKFIDEQFF. The CDR3 nucleotides are TGTGCCAGCAGCGAAACTAGCGGGAAATTTATTGATGAGCAGTTCTTC.

This clonotype has a count of ten or more. This sequence joins TRBV7-6 and TRBJ2-7; TRBD1 matches 9 bases. Germline lookup yields CDR1 SGHVS and CDR2 FNYEAQ. V trimming: 1 base; J trimming: 3 bases; junction bases outside the gene matches: 4. The CDR3 loop spans 15 amino acids. CDR3 region: CASSLGGQGSYEQYF. CDR3 nucleotides: TGTGCCAGCAGCTTAGGTGGACAGGGGAGCTACGAGCAGTACTTC.

This clonotype was observed many times. The rearrangement joins TRBV5-5 to TRBJ1-5; D might be TRBD1 (5 bases). The CDR3 totals 15 residues. Germline assignment: CDR1 SGHKS and CDR2 YYEKEE (reference sequence). The V end lost 6 bases, the J end lost 0 bases, and 13 bases lay between the germline ends. CDR3 loop: CASTTGGFSNQPQHF. CDR3 DNA: TGTGCCAGCACCACTGGGGGGTTTAGCAATCAGCCCCAGCATTTT. Full variable domain (rest looked up from reference TRBV5-5 and TRBJ1-5): DAGVTQSPTHLIKTRGQQVTLRCSPISGHKSVSWYQQVLGQGPQFIFQYYEKEERGRGNFPDRFSARQFPNYSSELNVNALLLGDSALYLCASTTGGFSNQPQHFGDGTRLSIL.

This clonotype was counted ten times or more. The rearrangement joins TRBV5-6 to TRBJ2-1, with TRBD2 identical over 11 bases. The CDR3 extends over 16 amino acids. From germline, CDR1 is SGHDT and CDR2 YYEEEE. V trimming: 0 bases; J trimming: 7 bases; junction bases outside the gene matches: 6. For the CDR3, the DNA is TGTGCCAGCAGCTTGGACACTAGCGGGAGAACGAATGAGCAGTTCTTC. Amino acid sequence: CASSLDTSGRTNEQFF.

Ten or more counts support this clonotype. This may arise from a read error, as a much more abundant clone is one base away. J is TRBJ2-3 and V is TRBV5-5; D is ambiguous. CDR1 and CDR2 from the germline V gene are SGHKS and YYEKEE (reference sequence). CDR3 length: 13 residues. The ends were cut back, 3 bases at V and 10 bases at J, with 15 bases in the middle. The CDR3 region has the DNA TGTGCCAGCAGCTCGACGGGCCTAGTTCCGCAGTATTTT. Translating it yields CASSSTGLVPQYF. Filled out from reference TRBV5-5 and TRBJ2-3, the complete variable domain reads DAGVTQSPTHLIKTRGQQVTLRCSPISGHKSVSWYQQVLGQGPQFIFQYYEKEERGRGNFPDRFSARQFPNYSSELNVNALLLGDSALYLCASSSTGLVPQYFGPGTRLTVL.

This clonotype occurred many times. The chain joins TRBV12-3 or TRBV12-4 to TRBJ2-7; D is undetermined. The CDR3 is 14 amino acids. Trimming took off 2 bases at V and 0 bases at J, with 8 bases between the two ends. CDR3 nucleotide sequence: TGTGCCAGCAGTTTACTTCTGAGCTCCTACGAGCAGTACTTC. Protein sequence: CASSLLLSSYEQYF.

This clonotype was recorded many times. The chain has TRBV6-1 and TRBJ2-5; a possible D gene is TRBD1 (6 bases). Germline V gene sequence: CDR1 MNHNS, CDR2 SASEGT. With 6 bases removed from V and 1 base from J, the gap between germline ends came to 15 bases. The CDR3 has 15 amino acids. CDR3 sequence reads: CASSAGLGGQETQYF. DNA of the CDR3: TGTGCCAGCAGCGCGGGTCTAGGGGGCCAAGAGACCCAGTACTTC.

This clonotype has ten or more counts. The V and J genes are TRBV12-3 or TRBV12-4 and TRBJ2-2; 12 nucleotides align to TRBD2. V shed 6 bases and J 7 bases; nucleotides not matched to a gene: 6. This CDR3 region has 15 residues. The chain's CDR3 is CASSRQTSGSGELFF. The CDR3 DNA reads TGTGCCAGCAGCCGCCAGACTAGCGGGAGCGGGGAGCTGTTTTTT.

There are many counts of this clonotype. This rearrangement joins TRBV27 to TRBJ1-6; D call uncertain. The CDR3 loop spans 12 amino acids. Deletions cut 8 bases from V and 9 bases from J, with 11 bases between. Germline V gene sequence: CDR1 MNHEY, CDR2 SMNVEV (reference sequence). CDR3 DNA: TGTGCCAGCTTTACAGCGGGTTCACCCCTCCACTTT. Its protein is CASFTAGSPLHF.

This clonotype was found many times. The chain employs TRBV5-1 and TRBJ2-1, with TRBD2 as a possible D gene (6 bases). The germline CDR1 and CDR2 sequences are SGHRS and YFSETQ. CDR3 length: 11 amino acids. Trimming took off 6 bases at V and 6 bases at J, with 7 bases between the two ends. CDR3 in amino acids: CASMEGNEQFF. The DNA for the CDR3 is TGCGCCAGCATGGAGGGCAATGAGCAGTTCTTC.

The table lists this clonotype with many counts. The chain is built from TRBV27 and TRBJ2-3, with TRBD2 matching over 9 bases. The CDR3 length is 15 residues. Unmatched junction bases numbered 6, after V lost 8 bases and J lost 0 bases. In germline, CDR1 is MNHEY, CDR2 SMNVEV (reference sequence). CDR3 sequence reads: CASLPTSGSTDTQYF. For the CDR3, the DNA is TGTGCCAGCTTACCGACTAGCGGAAGCACAGATACGCAGTATTTT.

In this sample, this clonotype turned up a few times. V and J are TRBV10-3 and TRBJ1-2; D not resolved. V shed 2 bases and J shed 5 bases, with 21 bases lying between them. The germline gives CDR1 ENHRY, CDR2 SYGVKD. The length of the CDR3 is 17 residues. In DNA, the CDR3 is TGTGCCATCAGTGAGGATGAACTATGGGATAGAAAATATGGCTACACCTTC. It translates to CAISEDELWDRKYGYTF.

This clonotype was counted at least ten times. The J gene is TRBJ1-2, the V gene TRBV25-1; the match to TRBD1 covers 8 bases. There are 13 residues in the CDR3. Germline CDR1 reads MGHDK; CDR2 reads SYGVNS. With V trimmed by 6 bases and J by 4 bases, 4 bases remained unmatched. The CDR3, as DNA: TGTGCCAGCAGCCGGACAGGGATCTATGGCTACACCTTC. This gives the protein CASSRTGIYGYTF.

This clonotype was detected many times. The chain recombines TRBV7-9 with TRBJ2-1; 11 bases align to TRBD2. Losses at the gene ends were 5 bases for V and 6 bases for J; bases not matched to a gene: 12. The CDR3 consists of 17 residues. CDR1 is SEHNR and CDR2 is FQNEAQ in the germline V gene (reference sequence). DNA for the CDR3: TGTGCCAGCAGCGGTACTAGCGGGAGATTTTCAGTCAATGAGCAGTTCTTC. Translation: CASSGTSGRFSVNEQFF.

This clonotype occurred many times. The chain employs TRBV25-1 and TRBJ1-1, with D possibly being TRBD1 (5 bases). The V gene's germline CDR1 is MGHDK and CDR2 SYGVNS. V was cut by 8 bases and J by 1 base, with 11 bases left in between. This CDR3 comprises 13 residues. CDR3 loop: CASGTDPNTEAFF. The CDR3 DNA reads as TGTGCCAGCGGGACGGACCCGAACACTGAAGCTTTCTTT. The full variable domain, in which reference TRBV25-1 and TRBJ1-1 provide the parts outside the CDR3, is EADIYQTPRYLVIGTGKKITLECSQTMGHDKMYWYQQDPGMELHLIHYSYGVNSTEKGDLSSESTVSRIRTEHFPLTLESARPSHTSQYLCASGTDPNTEAFFGQGTRLTVV.

This clonotype has ten or more counts. This sequence joins TRBV6-5 and TRBJ2-3, with D possibly being TRBD1 (6 bases). The CDR3 is 16 amino acids. V lost 6 bases, J lost 2 bases, and 18 bases lay in between. Germline CDR1 and CDR2: MNHEY and SVGAGI. In DNA form, the CDR3 reads TGTGCCAGCAGGGGAAAAAGGGACACCTTCACAGATACGCAGTATTTT. It translates to CASRGKRDTFTDTQYF.

This clonotype was picked up many times. The chain combines TRBV7-2 with TRBJ2-1, with D possibly matching TRBD2 (5 bases). The V and J ends lost 6 bases and 10 bases respectively, with 13 bases between them. In germline, CDR1 is SGHTA, CDR2 FQGNSA. This CDR3 is built from 12 residues. The CDR3 DNA reads as TGTGCCAGCAGTCGTACTAGGCGCGAGCAGTTCTTC. Translated: CASSRTRREQFF.

Ten or more counts support this clonotype. V gene TRBV6-6 combines with J gene TRBJ2-7; D remains ambiguous. Germline V CDR1 and CDR2: MNHNY, SVGAGI (reference sequence). The CDR3 is made up of 15 amino acids. Trimming cost V 1 base and J 0 bases, with 10 bases left between them. CDR3 region: CASSYLRPSSYEQYF. DNA for the CDR3: TGTGCCAGCAGTTACTTGAGACCGAGCTCCTACGAGCAGTACTTC.

This clonotype was recorded at least ten times. The rearrangement uses TRBV6-5 and TRBJ2-7; D may correspond to TRBD1 or TRBD2 (5 bases each). This CDR3 has 15 amino acids. V lost 5 bases and J lost 4, with 18 bases in between. CDR1 and CDR2 (germline): MNHEY, SVGAGI. The DNA for the CDR3 is TGTGCCAGCAGTCCCTCCGGGACCCTGCTGTACGAGCAGTACTTC. This gives the protein CASSPSGTLLYEQYF.

This clonotype was seen at least ten times. This chain uses TRBV20-1 with TRBJ2-7; a possible D gene is TRBD2 (6 bases). Germline V gives CDR1 DFQATT, CDR2 SNEGSKA (reference sequence). V lost 5 bases, J lost 3 bases, and 14 bases lay in between. The CDR3 has 13 amino acids. CDR3 region: CSARIPGLYEQYF. The CDR3 DNA follows: TGCAGTGCTCGGATACCGGGACTCTACGAGCAGTACTTC.